This TCR beta chain was recorded in a study of cytomegalovirus exposure and HLA in healthy donors. The study, taken as a whole, reports: Across donors, most TCRs were seen rarely, yet some public ones were widespread. The study labeled 164 TCR beta chains cytomegalovirus-associated.

As to this clone: Antigen: not known.

The PCR contained 60 Vbeta and 13 Jbeta primers. In the authors' methods: There were 80 million or so unique TCR beta chains by a later count, and some 12 million of them were shared. TCRdb's table, derived via immunoSEQ multiplex PCR, lists solely in-frame clones and lacks some. Clone size and the V and J calls come from that table; the DNA yielded D and trimming. The table records around 140,000 clones, 70% to 90% of them present only once. This CDR3 comprises 16 residues. V was clipped by 2 bases and J by 3 bases; unmatched bases: 4. The germline CDR1 and CDR2 sequences are MNHEY and SMNVEV (reference sequence).

The V and J genes are TRBV27 and TRBJ2-3; 11 nucleotides align to TRBD1. Sequenced: PBMCs. The origin of this receptor is a woman aged 40 to 50 in good health and CMV-seronegative. The CDR3 DNA sequence: TGTGCCAGCAGTTTAGGACAGGGGGCCTTAACAGATACGCAGTATTTT. Translated, it gives CASSLGQGALTDTQYF.